The 10 T cell receptor beta chains presented below share a single source sample, sequenced in a study of OX40 agonist ivuxolimab in advanced cancers. Sequencing was performed with immunoSEQ multiplex PCR; in TCRdb, only in-frame clones are kept and a portion is missing. The profile shows tens of thousands of clones, 80% to 95% of them singletons. Sample: CD4+ or CD8+ T cells sorted from blood, taken in a trial of the OX40 agonist ivuxolimab. These TCRs come from an adult with an advanced solid tumor such as melanoma, head and neck, liver or kidney cancer.

A note on this clone: A junction boundary mismatches the germline segment, possibly from a read error. The gene calls are TRBV10-1 and TRBJ2-7, with D unclear. Germline values: CDR1 WNHNN, CDR2 SYGVQD (reference sequence). The CDR3 has 10 residues. The CDR3 sequence: CATSPYAQYF. The CDR3 DNA follows: TGCGCCACCTCCCCCTACGCGCAGTACTTC.

The CDR3 DNA is TGTGCCAGCAGCTCCCGACCGCGTAAGGATACGCAGTATTTT. Amino acid sequence: CASSSRPRKDTQYF. The chain recombines TRBV11-3 with TRBJ2-3, with D hard to call. Germline V gene lookup returns CDR1 SGHNT and CDR2 YENEEA. This CDR3 has 14 amino acids. The V and J ends lost 4 bases and 6 bases respectively, with 14 bases between them.

This chain joins TRBV9 and TRBJ2-7, with a possible D match to TRBD1 (5 bases). The CDR3 loop spans 15 amino acids. Germline CDR1 and CDR2: SGDLS and YYNGEE. V was pared by 7 bases and J by 2 bases, with 19 bases between. The CDR3 spells CASSPHGQGTYEQYF. CDR3 sequence (DNA): TGTGCCAGCTCCCCTCACGGCCAGGGAACCTACGAGCAGTACTTC.

The V and J genes are TRBV6-1 and TRBJ1-2; perhaps TRBD1 as D (5 bases). Germline V lookup: CDR1 MNHNS, CDR2 SASEGT. V gave up 1 base and J gave up 3 bases, with 12 bases separating them. This CDR3 is 15 amino acids long. The CDR3 here is CASSEGVGDYYGYTF. The CDR3 nucleotides are TGTGCCAGCAGTGAAGGGGTGGGGGACTACTATGGCTACACCTTC.

The rearrangement links TRBV19 to TRBJ2-5; D gene uncertain. This CDR3 has 14 amino acids. The V gene lost 5 bases and the J gene lost 2 bases, with 12 bases spanning the gap. CDR1 LNHDA and CDR2 SQIVND come from the germline V gene (reference sequence). The CDR3 nucleotides read TGTGCCAGTAGTCTACCCCGTGAGCAAGAGACCCAGTACTTC. It specifies CASSLPREQETQYF.

The chain carries TRBV27 and TRBJ2-2; D gene uncertain. V was clipped by 4 bases and J by 5 bases, with 14 bases between them. This CDR3 has 15 residues. From germline, CDR1 is MNHEY and CDR2 SMNVEV (reference sequence). The CDR3 protein is CASSSIKDLTGELFF. CDR3 coding DNA: TGTGCCAGCAGTTCAATAAAGGACCTTACCGGGGAGCTGTTTTTT.

The chain joins TRBV7-9 to TRBJ2-7, with 8 bases identical to TRBD1. In germline, CDR1 is SEHNR, CDR2 FQNEAQ (reference sequence). J gave up 5 bases and V 1 base, and 7 bases lay outside the gene matches. The CDR3 is 15 residues long. CDR3 residues: CASSLVAGGWDEQYF. DNA for the CDR3: TGTGCCAGCAGCTTAGTTGCAGGGGGCTGGGACGAGCAGTACTTC. Supplemented by reference TRBV7-9 and TRBJ2-7, the full variable domain reads DTGVSQNPRHKITKRGQNVTFRCDPISEHNRLYWYRQTLGQGPEFLTYFQNEAQLEKSRLLSDRFSAERPKGSFSTLEIQRTEQGDSAMYLCASSLVAGGWDEQYFGPGTRLTVT.

CDR3 bases: TGTGCCAGTAGTATAGGGGACTTTTACAATGAGCAGTTCTTC. The encoded protein is CASSIGDFYNEQFF. The chain links TRBV19 to TRBJ2-1; weak D call: TRBD2 (6 bases). This CDR3 comprises 14 residues. The germline V gene encodes CDR1 LNHDA and CDR2 SQIVND (reference sequence). Trimming cost V 1 base and J 4 bases, with 8 bases left between them.

This sequence joins TRBV19 and TRBJ2-3; 11 nucleotides line up with TRBD2. This CDR3 spans 16 amino acids. CDR1 LNHDA and CDR2 SQIVND come from the germline V gene (reference sequence). The junction had 6 bases not matched to a gene; V was cut back by 0 bases and J by 7 bases. The CDR3 loop is CASSIDVAGGRYTQYF. CDR3 DNA: TGTGCCAGTAGTATAGATGTAGCGGGGGGGCGCTATACGCAGTATTTT.

The V gene is TRBV7-7, the J gene TRBJ2-5; no reliable D call. V shed 0 bases and J shed 3 bases, with 11 bases lying between them. This CDR3 comprises 15 residues. Germline CDR1 reads SSHAT; CDR2 reads FNYEAQ (reference sequence). In DNA form, the CDR3 reads TGTGCCAGCAGCTTAGCCTACCGAGAGGAAGAGACCCAGTACTTC. Its translation is CASSLAYREEETQYF.